This TCR beta chain was retrieved from a study of T cells after yellow fever vaccination. Overall study context: Where fractions had low cell numbers, libraries were prepared from them with the SMART-Seq v4 Ultra Low Input RNA kit.

On this clonotype itself: The antigen remains unidentified.

General study results and limits: Any FACS-sorted repertoire could hold abundant clonotypes that contaminate it from the bulk population.

Trimming pared 4 bases from V and 2 bases from J, leaving 13 bases between. This CDR3 spans 14 amino acids. Germline V gene lookup returns CDR1 DFQATT and CDR2 SNEGSKA (reference sequence). TCRdb reprocessed the 5' RACE reads via MiXCR and lists one record per CDR3 protein. The profile shows 400,000 or so distinct CDR3 sequences, under 7.5% of them singletons. The chain is built from TRBV20-1 and TRBJ2-3; either TRBD1 or TRBD2 may supply D (5 bases each). Sequenced material: PBMCs, taken 5 days after the yellow fever booster vaccination. This receptor was taken from a young man who received the YFV17D yellow fever vaccine. CDR3 protein: CSATAGTHTDTQYF. The CDR3 nucleotides are TGCAGTGCTACGGCAGGGACCCACACAGATACGCAGTATTTT.